The 20 T cell receptor beta chains presented below share a single source sample, sequenced in a study of blood T cell repertoires in COVID-19. Here immunoSEQ multiplex PCR was the method, and the copy in TCRdb shows in-frame clones only, minus some. The sample holds some 120,000 clones; 75% to 90% are singletons and the top ten take about a sixth. Sequenced input: PBMCs or T cells enriched from blood (not recorded which). The source is a man in his thirties or forties who had recovered from COVID-19.

The rearrangement links TRBV13 to TRBJ1-1; 8 bases line up with TRBD1. Looked up from germline, CDR1 is PRHDT and CDR2 is FYEKMQ (reference sequence). Losses at the gene ends were 4 bases for V and 5 bases for J; bases not matched to a gene: 6. CDR3 size: 14 residues. In DNA, the CDR3 is TGTGCCAGCAGCTCGTGGACAGGGAAAACTGAAGCTTTCTTT. Translating it yields CASSSWTGKTEAFF.

In its sample, this clone was seen once. This chain links TRBV6-6 with TRBJ2-1, with 11 positions matching TRBD2. Per the germline V gene, CDR1 is MNHNY and CDR2 is SVGAGI (reference sequence). CDR3 length equals 14 residues. V trimming: 4 bases; J trimming: 9 bases; junction bases outside the gene matches: 5. This CDR3 is CASSWTSGSPEQFF. The CDR3 DNA reads as TGTGCCAGCAGTTGGACTAGCGGGTCCCCTGAGCAGTTCTTC.

The genes are TRBV10-1 and TRBJ2-1, with 14 nucleotides matching TRBD2. Losses at the gene ends were 0 bases for V and 5 bases for J; bases not matched to a gene: 3. The CDR3 sequence is 17 residues long. Germline CDR1 and CDR2: WNHNN and SYGVQD (reference sequence). The CDR3 region has the DNA TGCGCCAGCAGTGAGTCTGGACTAGCGGGAGGTCACAATGAGCAGTTCTTC. Its translation is CASSESGLAGGHNEQFF.

The V call is TRBV10-3, the J call TRBJ1-4; 9 nucleotides align to TRBD1. This CDR3 region has 14 residues. The trim removed 3 bases at V and 7 bases at J, leaving 3 bases unmatched. CDR1 and CDR2 from the germline V gene are ENHRY and SYGVKD. This chain's CDR3 is CAISDTGGREKLFF. For the CDR3, the DNA is TGTGCCATCAGTGACACAGGGGGCCGTGAAAAACTGTTTTTT.

The J gene is TRBJ2-1, the V gene TRBV5-6; 9 nucleotides agree with TRBD1. There are 14 residues in the CDR3. V trimming: 3 bases; J trimming: 7 bases; junction bases outside the gene matches: 5. Germline CDR1 is SGHDT and CDR2 is YYEEEE. CDR3 sequence: CASSSYGQGNEQFF. The DNA of the CDR3 is TGTGCCAGCAGCTCCTATGGACAGGGGAATGAGCAGTTCTTC.

The rearrangement uses TRBV6-1 and TRBJ2-1; D perhaps matches TRBD1 (6 bases). CDR1 and CDR2 (germline): MNHNS, SASEGT. The CDR3 is made up of 14 amino acids. The V end lost 8 bases, the J end lost 4 bases, and 15 bases lay between the germline ends. CDR3 sequence reads: CASRGGPPYNEQFF. The DNA for the CDR3 is TGTGCCAGCCGAGGGGGTCCCCCTTACAATGAGCAGTTCTTC.

The J gene is TRBJ1-3, the V gene TRBV18, with 7 bases identical to TRBD1. V shed 4 bases and J 0 bases; nucleotides not matched to a gene: 27. CDR3 length: 23 amino acids. Germline V lookup: CDR1 KGHSH, CDR2 LQKENI. The CDR3 loop reads CASSHRLTDRVPFLTSSGNTIYF. In nucleotides, the CDR3 is TGTGCCAGCTCACACCGTTTAACCGACAGGGTACCTTTTCTTACAAGCTCTGGAAACACCATATATTTT.

A note on this clone: Other DNA sequences within the sample encode an identical CDR3. The chain joins TRBV5-1 to TRBJ1-2; 7 nucleotides align to TRBD1. After removal of 1 base from V and 2 bases from J, the junction contained 2 bases not matched to a gene. This CDR3 is built from 14 residues. Germline V lookup: CDR1 SGHRS, CDR2 YFSETQ. In DNA, the CDR3 is TGCGCCAGCAGCTTGCAGACAGGGAACTATGGCTACACCTTC. The encoded protein is CASSLQTGNYGYTF.

The chain carries TRBV5-6 and TRBJ2-5, with unresolved D. The ends were cut back, 2 bases at V and 1 base at J, with 9 bases in the middle. There are 14 residues in the CDR3. CDR1 and CDR2 from the germline V gene are SGHDT and YYEEEE. CDR3: CASSFRGPQETQYF. The DNA for the CDR3 is TGTGCCAGCAGCTTCCGCGGCCCCCAAGAGACCCAGTACTTC.

The V and J genes are TRBV30 and TRBJ2-1, with 9 positions matching TRBD1. Germline values: CDR1 GTSNPN, CDR2 SVGIG (reference sequence). The CDR3 is 14 amino acids. The junction had 5 bases not matched to a gene; V was cut back by 4 bases and J by 4 bases. The CDR3 is CAWTRQGGYNEQFF. The DNA of the CDR3 is TGTGCCTGGACCCGACAGGGGGGATACAATGAGCAGTTCTTC.

The V and J genes are TRBV19 and TRBJ1-6; 7 positions agree with TRBD1. V gave up 7 bases and J gave up 7 bases; unmatched junction bases: 7. The CDR3 covers 14 residues. In germline, CDR1 is LNHDA, CDR2 SQIVND (reference sequence). The CDR3, as DNA: TGTGCCAGTATTGACAGGGAAGGGAATTCACCCCTCCACTTT. Translation: CASIDREGNSPLHF.

This chain connects TRBV29-1 to TRBJ2-7; 10 bases are shared with TRBD2. There are 15 residues in the CDR3. V lost 5 bases to trimming and J lost 5 bases; unmatched junction nucleotides: 12. Looked up from germline, CDR1 is SQVTM and CDR2 is ANQGSEA. The CDR3 sequence: CSVKALAGATDEQYF. The CDR3 DNA is TGCAGCGTTAAGGCTCTAGCGGGGGCAACGGACGAGCAGTACTTC.

The chain recombines TRBV19 with TRBJ2-1; 15 nucleotides align to TRBD2. V lost 4 bases to trimming and J lost 9 bases; unmatched junction nucleotides: 13. The CDR3 length is 18 residues. Germline V CDR1 and CDR2: LNHDA, SQIVND (reference sequence). The CDR3 DNA sequence: TGTGCCAGTAGTAATTCGGACAGGGGACTAGCGGGAGGAGTTGAGCAGTTCTTC. Amino acid sequence: CASSNSDRGLAGGVEQFF. The full variable domain, its missing parts supplied by reference TRBV19 and TRBJ2-1, is DGGITQSPKYLFRKEGQNVTLSCEQNLNHDAMYWYRQDPGQGLRLIYYSQIVNDFQKGDIAEGYSVSREKKESFPLTVTSAQKNPTAFYLCASSNSDRGLAGGVEQFFGPGTRLTVL.

The gene calls are TRBV24-1 and TRBJ2-2; 8 bases agree with TRBD1. The J segment lost 6 bases and the V segment lost 6 bases, leaving 5 bases of the junction unmatched. Germline CDR1 and CDR2: KGHDR and SFDVKD. There are 14 residues in the CDR3. The CDR3 region is CATSKTGVPGELFF. CDR3 nucleotide sequence: TGTGCCACCAGTAAGACAGGGGTTCCCGGGGAGCTGTTTTTT.

V gene TRBV5-1 combines with J gene TRBJ2-3, with a tentative D call TRBD1 (5 bases). V shed 3 bases and J shed 4 bases, with 12 bases lying between them. CDR1 SGHRS and CDR2 YFSETQ come from the germline V gene. This CDR3 is 14 amino acids long. CDR3 nucleotide sequence: TGCGCCAGCAGCTCAGGGCTTTCTGCAGATACGCAGTATTTT. Amino acid sequence: CASSSGLSADTQYF.

V is TRBV3-1 (or the pseudogene TRBV3-2) and J is TRBJ1-1, with D hard to call. In germline, CDR1 is LGHDT, CDR2 YNNKEL (reference sequence). This CDR3 is built from 13 residues. Trimming pared 0 bases from V and 4 bases from J, leaving 6 bases between. Written as DNA, the CDR3 is TGTGCCAGCAGCCAAGATGGCCGCACTGAAGCTTTCTTT. Its protein is CASSQDGRTEAFF.

This chain uses TRBV10-3 with TRBJ2-7, with D possibly TRBD2 on 6 matching bases. The CDR3 covers 14 residues. Trimming stripped 0 bases from V and 9 bases from J, with 15 bases between. Germline V lookup: CDR1 ENHRY, CDR2 SYGVKD. The CDR3 sequence: CAISESRGGAAQYF. CDR3 DNA sequence: TGTGCCATCAGTGAGTCGAGGGGAGGCGCCGCGCAGTACTTC.

The DNA of the CDR3 is TGTGCCAGCAGCTTCGAGGCCAGGGGCAATGGCTACACCTTC. The encoded protein is CASSFEARGNGYTF. V usage is TRBV5-5 and J usage is TRBJ1-2, with a weak D call TRBD1 (6 bases). The CDR3 has 14 residues. Germline CDR1 is SGHKS and CDR2 is YYEKEE (reference sequence). Trimming took off 2 bases at V and 6 bases at J, with 14 bases between the two ends.

This chain joins TRBV18 and TRBJ1-2, with D perhaps TRBD1 (6 bases). Germline assignment: CDR1 KGHSH and CDR2 LQKENI. The V gene lost 4 bases and the J gene lost 6 bases, with 15 bases spanning the gap. CDR3 size: 14 residues. Here the CDR3 DNA reads TGTGCCAGCTCACGGGGGCAGGGAGATGATGGCTACACCTTC. Encoded protein: CASSRGQGDDGYTF.

The chain recombines TRBV12-3 or TRBV12-4 with TRBJ2-5; TRBD1 is a possible D gene (6 bases). Trimming removed 3 bases at V and 5 bases at J, with 10 bases between. There are 13 residues in the CDR3. CDR3 loop: CASSLGAGETQYF. In DNA form, the CDR3 reads TGTGCCAGCAGTTTGGGGGCAGGGGAGACCCAGTACTTC.